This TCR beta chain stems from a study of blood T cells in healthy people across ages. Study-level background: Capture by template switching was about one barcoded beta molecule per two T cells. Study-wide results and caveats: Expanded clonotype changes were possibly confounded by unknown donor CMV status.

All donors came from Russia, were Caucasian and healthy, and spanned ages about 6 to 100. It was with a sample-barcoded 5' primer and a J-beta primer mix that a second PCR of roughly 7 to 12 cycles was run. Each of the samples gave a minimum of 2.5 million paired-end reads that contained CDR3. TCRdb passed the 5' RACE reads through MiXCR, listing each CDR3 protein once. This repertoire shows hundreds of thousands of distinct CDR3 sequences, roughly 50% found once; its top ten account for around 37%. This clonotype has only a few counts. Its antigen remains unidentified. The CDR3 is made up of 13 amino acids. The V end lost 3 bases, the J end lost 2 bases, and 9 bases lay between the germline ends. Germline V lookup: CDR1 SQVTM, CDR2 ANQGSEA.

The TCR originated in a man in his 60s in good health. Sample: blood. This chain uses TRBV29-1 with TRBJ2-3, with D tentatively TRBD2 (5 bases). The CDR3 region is CSVERAITDTQYF. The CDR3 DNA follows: TGCAGCGTTGAGCGGGCGATCACAGATACGCAGTATTTT.